This entry lists 16 T cell receptor beta chains sequenced from one sample in a study of shared clonotypes between healthy human individuals. TCRdb's table, derived via immunoSEQ multiplex PCR, lists solely in-frame clones and lacks some. The data contain more than 500,000 clones, about 96% of them singletons. Sequences were obtained from naive CD4+ T cells sorted from blood. The subset is: CD45RA+ positively selected. Receptor source: a woman in her thirties in good health.

As to this clone: The sample has other DNA sequences that encode this CDR3 too. The chain uses TRBV18 and TRBJ2-7; D is uncertain. Trimming shortened V by 2 bases and J by 4 bases, and 9 bases separated the two germline ends. This CDR3 spans 13 amino acids. Germline values: CDR1 KGHSH, CDR2 LQKENI. In DNA, the CDR3 is TGTGCCAGCTCACCAGGGCAGAATTACGAGCAGTACTTC. Protein product: CASSPGQNYEQYF.

This clone showed up just once. The chain couples TRBV30 to TRBJ1-4, with TRBD1 matching over 8 bases. CDR3 size: 13 residues. CDR1 is GTSNPN, CDR2 SVGIG, per germline (reference sequence). J was trimmed by 7 bases and V by 7 bases; bases with no gene match: 8. This chain's CDR3 is CASQDRVSEKLFF. The CDR3 nucleotides read TGTGCCTCACAGGACAGGGTGTCTGAAAAACTGTTTTTT.

The rearrangement links TRBV9 to TRBJ2-1, with 12 bases aligning to TRBD2. V lost 3 bases to trimming and J lost 6 bases; unmatched junction nucleotides: 10. Germline values: CDR1 SGDLS, CDR2 YYNGEE. The CDR3 is 17 amino acids. The CDR3 is CASSAGPGLAGINEQFF. As DNA, the CDR3 is TGTGCCAGCAGCGCTGGACCAGGACTAGCGGGGATCAATGAGCAGTTCTTC.

The rearrangement links TRBV27 to TRBJ1-5; D perhaps matches TRBD1 (5 bases). The CDR3 spans 13 residues. Germline V gene lookup returns CDR1 MNHEY and CDR2 SMNVEV (reference sequence). Trimming took 10 bases from V and 4 from J, leaving 14 bases between them. CDR3 sequence: CATGERGNQPQHF. The CDR3 region has the DNA TGTGCCACGGGAGAGAGGGGTAATCAGCCCCAGCATTTT.

This chain joins TRBV9 and TRBJ2-2; D may be TRBD2 (6 bases). Germline lookup yields CDR1 SGDLS and CDR2 YYNGEE. V lost 5 bases to trimming and J lost 0 bases, with 8 bases between them. This CDR3 has 14 amino acids. CDR3 in amino acids: CASRRDPNTGELFF. DNA of the CDR3: TGTGCCAGCAGGCGGGACCCGAACACCGGGGAGCTGTTTTTT. Full variable domain (rest looked up from reference TRBV9 and TRBJ2-2): DSGVTQTPKHLITATGQRVTLRCSPRSGDLSVYWYQQSLDQGLQFLIQYYNGEERAKGNILERFSAQQFPDLHSELNLSSLELGDSALYFCASRRDPNTGELFFGEGSRLTVL.

This rearrangement joins TRBV30 to TRBJ2-1; 9 bases line up with TRBD1. Germline V gene data show CDR1 as GTSNPN and CDR2 as SVGIG (reference sequence). CDR3 size: 15 residues. V gave up 2 bases and J gave up 0 bases; unmatched junction bases: 2. CDR3 bases: TGTGCCTGGAGTTTGGGACAGGGCTCCTACAATGAGCAGTTCTTC. It specifies CAWSLGQGSYNEQFF.

V gene TRBV6-1 combines with J gene TRBJ2-7, with no clear D. Looked up from germline, CDR1 is MNHNS and CDR2 is SASEGT. CDR3 length: 12 residues. V lost 6 bases to trimming and J lost 5 bases, with 11 bases between them. The CDR3 loop reads CASSLVVDEQYF. The CDR3 region has the DNA TGTGCCAGCAGCCTCGTGGTCGACGAGCAGTACTTC.

CDR3 residues: CASSQGAGQLATNEKLFF. The CDR3 coding sequence is TGCGCCAGCAGCCAAGGAGCGGGACAGCTTGCAACTAATGAAAAACTGTTTTTT. The chain couples TRBV4-1 to TRBJ1-4, with 7 bases matching TRBD1. J was trimmed by 0 bases and V by 1 base; bases with no gene match: 8. Germline CDR1 reads MGHRA; CDR2 reads YSYEKL. The CDR3 contains 18 residues.

CDR3 in amino acids: CAWELGVTTGELFF. The CDR3 coding sequence is TGTGCCTGGGAGCTCGGGGTTACAACCGGGGAGCTGTTTTTT. The chain joins TRBV30 to TRBJ2-2; a weak D match, TRBD2 (5 bases). The CDR3 consists of 14 residues. The germline V gene has CDR1 GTSNPN and CDR2 SVGIG (reference sequence). Trimming removed 5 bases at V and 5 bases at J, with 15 bases between.

The chain joins TRBV19 to TRBJ1-2; D might be TRBD1 (5 bases). This CDR3 spans 14 amino acids. The V gene lost 6 bases and the J gene lost 7 bases, with 18 bases spanning the gap. Germline V gene lookup returns CDR1 LNHDA and CDR2 SQIVND (reference sequence). The CDR3 region has the DNA TGTGCCAGTAGCTCCGACGGGACCCAGGGTGGCTACACCTTC. It translates to CASSSDGTQGGYTF.

The V and J genes are TRBV7-9 and TRBJ1-5; D call uncertain. Germline CDR1 reads SEHNR; CDR2 reads FQNEAQ (reference sequence). CDR3 length equals 16 residues. Between the trimmed V and J ends, which lost 5 bases and 0 bases, there was a span of 14 bases. The CDR3 nucleotides read TGTGCCAGCAGCCCTGGAGGCCCCTATAGCAATCAGCCCCAGCATTTT. This encodes CASSPGGPYSNQPQHF. Complete variable domain (other parts from reference TRBV7-9 and TRBJ1-5): DTGVSQNPRHKITKRGQNVTFRCDPISEHNRLYWYRQTLGQGPEFLTYFQNEAQLEKSRLLSDRFSAERPKGSFSTLEIQRTEQGDSAMYLCASSPGGPYSNQPQHFGDGTRLSIL.

The chain employs TRBV7-9 and TRBJ2-2; TRBD1 matches at 10 bases. V lost 5 bases, J lost 4 bases, and 10 bases stayed unmatched. The CDR3 has 17 amino acids. Germline V CDR1 and CDR2: SEHNR, FQNEAQ (reference sequence). For the CDR3, the DNA is TGTGCCAGCAGCCGATCCGGGACAGGGGTTGCCACCGGGGAGCTGTTTTTT. This encodes CASSRSGTGVATGELFF.

This clone was seen just once. The DNA of the CDR3 is TGTGCCAGCAGCCCAGGGGGGGCAGATACGCAGTATTTT. This codes for CASSPGGADTQYF. The V gene is TRBV5-4, the J gene TRBJ2-3; D may correspond to TRBD1 or TRBD2 (7 bases each). The CDR3 contains 13 residues. Trimming shortened V by 4 bases and J by 4 bases, and 10 bases separated the two germline ends. From germline, CDR1 is SGHNT and CDR2 YYREEE (reference sequence).

This chain links TRBV5-1 with TRBJ2-7; a weak D match, TRBD2 (6 bases). CDR3 length equals 14 residues. Germline loops: CDR1 SGHRS, CDR2 YFSETQ. Trimming removed 2 bases at V and 4 bases at J, with 13 bases between. The CDR3 is CASSFRDGTYEQYF. In DNA, the CDR3 is TGCGCCAGCAGCTTCAGGGATGGGACTTACGAGCAGTACTTC. Filled out from reference TRBV5-1 and TRBJ2-7, the complete variable domain reads KAGVTQTPRYLIKTRGQQVTLSCSPISGHRSVSWYQQTPGQGLQFLFEYFSETQRNKGNFPGRFSGRQFSNSRSEMNVSTLELGDSALYLCASSFRDGTYEQYFGPGTRLTVT.

This chain joins TRBV11-2 and TRBJ2-7; TRBD2 matches 11 bases. The CDR3 length is 15 residues. The germline V gene encodes CDR1 SGHAT and CDR2 FQNNGV. The V gene end was trimmed by 5 bases and the J gene end by 3 bases; junction bases not matched to a gene: 6. CDR3 bases: TGTGCCAGCAGCCCCGGGACTAGCGGAAACTACGAGCAGTACTTC. Translation gives CASSPGTSGNYEQYF.

The V and J genes are TRBV7-9 and TRBJ2-7, with a weak D call TRBD1 (6 bases). The CDR3 runs to 13 residues. CDR1 and CDR2 (germline): SEHNR, FQNEAQ (reference sequence). The ends were cut back, 5 bases at V and 5 bases at J, with 13 bases in the middle. DNA for the CDR3: TGTGCCAGCAGCCTCAGGGGATCCAACGAGCAGTACTTC. This encodes CASSLRGSNEQYF.